A single sample gave rise to the 27 T cell receptor beta chains below, sequenced in a study of siplizumab effects on memory and regulatory T cells. Profiling relied on immunoSEQ multiplex PCR, and the TCRdb table lists in-frame clones only, not all of them. The sample holds roughly 100,000 clones, about 93% seen once. Specimen: CD4+ T cells sorted from blood. These receptors originate from a human donor in good health.

This chain uses TRBV19 with TRBJ2-3; 7 bases are shared with TRBD2. Germline trimming cut 2 bases from V and 1 base from J; bases unmatched to any gene: 3. The CDR3 spans 15 residues. Germline CDR1 is LNHDA and CDR2 is SQIVND (reference sequence). The CDR3 sequence is CASSISSGGTDTQYF. CDR3 nucleotides: TGTGCCAGTAGTATATCTAGCGGAGGCACAGATACGCAGTATTTT.

The V gene is TRBV4-1, the J gene TRBJ2-5; TRBD2 aligns across 13 bases. The germline V gene encodes CDR1 MGHRA and CDR2 YSYEKL. J was trimmed by 6 bases and V by 0 bases; bases with no gene match: 7. This CDR3 is built from 17 residues. CDR3 nucleotides: TGCGCCAGCAGCCAAGAAAGATTGGGGACTAGCGGGAAGACCCAGTACTTC. Amino acids: CASSQERLGTSGKTQYF.

The chain recombines TRBV28 with TRBJ2-7; D not certain. This CDR3 contains 14 residues. CDR1 MDHEN and CDR2 SYDVKM come from the germline V gene. The V and J ends lost 7 bases and 3 bases respectively, with 16 bases between them. CDR3 sequence: CASNSVGQSYEQYF. CDR3 DNA: TGTGCCAGCAATTCGGTCGGGCAGAGCTACGAGCAGTACTTC.

This clone has just one count. CDR3 coding DNA: TGTGCCAGCAAAAAGGGGGACATTTCCTACGAGCAGTACTTC. This gives the protein CASKKGDISYEQYF. The chain recombines TRBV2 with TRBJ2-7; a possible D gene is TRBD1 (6 bases). V gave up 7 bases and J gave up 1 base, with 14 bases separating them. The CDR3 consists of 14 residues. From germline, CDR1 is SNHLY and CDR2 FYNNEI.

The chain carries TRBV5-1 and TRBJ1-1, with D perhaps TRBD1 (6 bases). Trimming stripped 2 bases from V and 2 bases from J, with 10 bases between. Germline values: CDR1 SGHRS, CDR2 YFSETQ. The CDR3 sequence is 14 residues long. CDR3 in amino acids: CASSFDRRNTEAFF. In nucleotides, the CDR3 is TGCGCCAGCAGCTTCGACAGGCGAAACACTGAAGCTTTCTTT.

The gene calls are TRBV5-1 and TRBJ2-6; unclear D gene. This CDR3 has 15 residues. CDR1 is SGHRS and CDR2 is YFSETQ in the germline V gene. V was shortened by 0 bases and J by 4 bases, with 8 bases between the two germline ends. The CDR3 here is CASSLGGKGANVLTF. DNA for the CDR3: TGCGCCAGCAGCTTGGGTGGGAAAGGGGCCAACGTCCTGACTTTC.

The rearrangement joins TRBV25-1 to TRBJ1-1; 9 bases align to TRBD1. Germline CDR1 reads MGHDK; CDR2 reads SYGVNS. The CDR3 spans 14 residues. After removal of 6 bases from V and 6 bases from J, the junction contained 8 bases not matched to a gene. CDR3 amino acids: CASSYMDRGAEAFF. In DNA, the CDR3 is TGTGCCAGCAGCTATATGGACAGGGGCGCTGAAGCTTTCTTT.

The genes are TRBV28 and TRBJ1-4; 10 bases are a match to TRBD1. Germline trimming cut 5 bases from V and 7 bases from J; bases unmatched to any gene: 4. This CDR3 contains 14 residues. In germline, CDR1 is MDHEN, CDR2 SYDVKM. The CDR3 DNA reads as TGTGCCAGCAGTAGGGACAGGGGAGGTGAAAAACTGTTTTTT. The encoded protein is CASSRDRGGEKLFF.

This clone has a single count. The chain carries TRBV28 and TRBJ1-2; D perhaps matches TRBD1 (5 bases). The CDR3 is made up of 15 amino acids. Germline lookup yields CDR1 MDHEN and CDR2 SYDVKM. Trimming shortened V by 2 bases and J by 2 bases, and 12 bases separated the two germline ends. The CDR3 bases are TGTGCCAGCAGTTTAGGTTTGGGGCAGAACTATGGCTACACCTTC. Amino acids: CASSLGLGQNYGYTF.

V and J are TRBV9 and TRBJ2-6; D remains unclear. V lost 4 bases to trimming and J lost 1 base, with 9 bases between them. CDR1 and CDR2 from the germline V gene are SGDLS and YYNGEE. This CDR3 is 15 amino acids long. The CDR3: CASSRHHSGANVLTF. As DNA, the CDR3 is TGTGCCAGCAGCCGACACCATTCTGGGGCCAACGTCCTGACTTTC.

This rearrangement joins TRBV11-2 to TRBJ2-7, with a weak D call TRBD1 (5 bases). V was trimmed by 5 bases and J by 7 bases, leaving 21 bases between them. The germline gives CDR1 SGHAT, CDR2 FQNNGV. This CDR3 spans 15 amino acids. CDR3 sequence: CASSQLGGREREQYF. In nucleotides, the CDR3 is TGTGCCAGCAGCCAGTTAGGTGGCAGGGAACGAGAGCAGTACTTC.

This rearrangement joins TRBV6-1 to TRBJ1-1, with 7 bases aligning to TRBD1. The germline CDR1 and CDR2 sequences are MNHNS and SASEGT. V was clipped by 3 bases and J by 7 bases; unmatched bases: 17. The CDR3 runs to 17 residues. The CDR3 DNA sequence: TGTGCCAGCAGTGATCCCGGGACAGCCGGCGGGGGGGATGAAGCTTTCTTT. Its protein is CASSDPGTAGGGDEAFF.

This clone appeared a few times. This chain connects TRBV11-3 to TRBJ1-5; D is uncertain. The ends were cut back, 0 bases at V and 1 base at J, with 1 base in the middle. The CDR3 spans 13 residues. CDR1 SGHNT and CDR2 YENEEA come from the germline V gene. DNA of the CDR3: TGTGCCAGCAGCTTAGACAGCAATCAGCCCCAGCATTTT. Protein: CASSLDSNQPQHF.

J is TRBJ1-1 and V is TRBV30, with unresolved D. Trimming shortened V by 3 bases and J by 10 bases, and 18 bases separated the two germline ends. The CDR3 loop spans 13 amino acids. Germline V gene lookup returns CDR1 GTSNPN and CDR2 SVGIG (reference sequence). This chain's CDR3 is CAWSASLEGPAFF. CDR3 sequence (DNA): TGTGCCTGGAGCGCCTCATTGGAAGGGCCAGCTTTCTTT.

CDR3 sequence (DNA): TGTGCCAGCAGCCGACAGGGGGTTAGTAACTATGGCTACACCTTC. Amino acids: CASSRQGVSNYGYTF. The chain is built from TRBV7-9 and TRBJ1-2; 9 positions agree with TRBD1. The CDR3 runs 15 residues. The germline CDR1 and CDR2 sequences are SEHNR and FQNEAQ (reference sequence). The V and J ends lost 5 bases and 1 base, in that order; junction bases with no gene match: 5.

The chain joins TRBV10-2 to TRBJ2-1; maybe TRBD2 (5 bases). Trimming shortened V by 9 bases and J by 8 bases, and 8 bases separated the two germline ends. Germline assignment: CDR1 WSHSY and CDR2 SAAADI. The CDR3 spans 10 residues. CDR3 sequence (DNA): TGCGCCAGGGGAGCCCATGAGCAGTTCTTC. Amino acid sequence: CARGAHEQFF.

The chain links TRBV5-4 to TRBJ2-5; D is ambiguous. The J call may be wrong; the DNA end is better matched by TRBJ2-7. The CDR3 extends over 12 amino acids. Germline CDR1 is SGHNT and CDR2 is YYREEE (reference sequence). CDR3 coding DNA: TGTGCCAGCAGCTTGGCCAATCGCGAGCAGTACTTC. Protein: CASSLANREQYF.

The chain links TRBV6-5 to TRBJ2-5; D might be TRBD2 (6 bases). CDR3 length: 13 amino acids. Trimming removed 6 bases at V and 1 base at J, with 9 bases between. CDR1 and CDR2 from the germline V gene are MNHEY and SVGAGI. The CDR3: CASRAGFQETQYF. CDR3 nucleotide sequence: TGTGCCAGCAGGGCGGGATTCCAAGAGACCCAGTACTTC.

CDR3 residues: CASSQGLGGEQFF. The CDR3 DNA is TGTGCCAGCTCACAAGGACTAGGGGGTGAGCAGTTCTTC. The J gene is TRBJ2-1, the V gene TRBV18, with a possible D match to TRBD2 (7 bases). Trimming removed 4 bases from V and 9 bases from J, with 13 bases in between. This CDR3 comprises 13 residues. Germline V lookup: CDR1 KGHSH, CDR2 LQKENI.

J is TRBJ2-1 and V is TRBV12-5, with a weak D call TRBD2 (6 bases). The germline gives CDR1 LGHNT, CDR2 FRNRAP. V was cut by 5 bases and J by 10 bases, with 12 bases left in between. This CDR3 comprises 12 residues. This chain's CDR3 is CASGIPSGEQFF. In nucleotides, the CDR3 is TGTGCTAGTGGTATCCCGAGCGGGGAGCAGTTCTTC.

In its sample, this clone was seen a few times. The chain joins TRBV6-1 to TRBJ1-6; D gene unclear. The CDR3 runs 15 residues. Germline CDR1 reads MNHNS; CDR2 reads SASEGT. Trimming pared 4 bases from V and 8 bases from J, leaving 15 bases between. CDR3 sequence: CASSALGRPDSPLHF. The DNA of the CDR3 is TGTGCCAGCAGTGCCCTTGGACGGCCGGATTCACCCCTCCACTTT.

The chain uses TRBV6-6 and TRBJ2-2, with D tentatively TRBD2 (5 bases). Germline CDR1 MNHNY, CDR2 SVGAGI (reference sequence). This CDR3 contains 14 residues. Trimming left V 8 bases short and J 4 bases short, with 14 bases between. The CDR3 region is CASARGGSTGELFF. The CDR3 DNA reads as TGTGCCAGCGCCCGAGGAGGCAGCACCGGGGAGCTGTTTTTT.

This clone was found a few times. The V and J genes are TRBV7-3 and TRBJ2-2, with D tentatively TRBD1 or TRBD2 (5 bases each). Germline CDR1 reads SGHTA; CDR2 reads FQGTGA. The CDR3 extends over 14 amino acids. The V end was cut by 5 bases, the J end by 6 bases, with 13 bases between. The CDR3 sequence: CASSQGRGPGELFF. The DNA of the CDR3 is TGTGCCAGCAGCCAGGGTCGGGGCCCCGGGGAGCTGTTTTTT. Looking up the rest from reference TRBV7-3 and TRBJ2-2 gives the full variable domain: GAGVSQTPSNKVTEKGKYVELRCDPISGHTALYWYRQSLGQGPEFLIYFQGTGAADDSGLPNDRFFAVRPEGSVSTLKIQRTERGDSAVYLCASSQGRGPGELFFGEGSRLTVL.

The V and J genes are TRBV14 and TRBJ1-4; D uncertain. Germline V gene data show CDR1 as SGHDN and CDR2 as FVKESK. The CDR3 has 14 residues. Trimming left V 5 bases short and J 0 bases short, with 7 bases between. Here the CDR3 reads CASSSRATNEKLFF. The CDR3 DNA reads as TGTGCCAGCAGCTCCCGGGCAACTAATGAAAAACTGTTTTTT. The whole variable domain, filled in from reference TRBV14 and TRBJ1-4, reads EAGVTQFPSHSVIEKGQTVTLRCDPISGHDNLYWYRRVMGKEIKFLLHFVKESKQDESGMPNNRFLAERTGGTYSTLKVQPAELEDSGVYFCASSSRATNEKLFFGSGTQLSVL.

This clone was seen just once. CDR3 bases: TGTGCCAGCAGTTTGAGTCAGGGCTATGGCTACACCTTC. This translates into CASSLSQGYGYTF. The chain recombines TRBV28 with TRBJ1-2; maybe TRBD1 (5 bases). Germline CDR1 and CDR2: MDHEN and SYDVKM. This CDR3 has 13 residues. The V and J ends lost 3 bases and 4 bases respectively, with 9 bases between them.

The V and J genes are TRBV2 and TRBJ1-6; weak D call: TRBD1 (6 bases). Germline-derived CDR1 and CDR2 are SNHLY and FYNNEI. The V end lost 4 bases, the J end lost 7 bases, and 14 bases lay between the germline ends. The CDR3 totals 15 residues. The CDR3 DNA is TGTGCCAGCAGTGGGGGGGCGCCCGGCAATTCACCCCTCCACTTT. Its protein product is CASSGGAPGNSPLHF.

This rearrangement joins TRBV9 to TRBJ2-3; 10 bases map to TRBD2. Unmatched junction bases numbered 16, after V lost 6 bases and J lost 3 bases. The CDR3 spans 18 residues. Germline CDR1 is SGDLS and CDR2 is YYNGEE. The CDR3 nucleotides read TGTGCCAGCAATCCCCGAGGGGAGAGCGGGAGGGGAACAGATACGCAGTATTTT. It encodes CASNPRGESGRGTDTQYF.